This TCR beta chain emerged from a study of cytotoxic CD8 clonotypes in ibrutinib-treated CLL. Trimming pared 4 bases from V and 1 base from J, leaving 7 bases between. The CDR3 totals 13 residues. The V gene's germline CDR1 is SGHNT and CDR2 YYREEE (reference sequence). Sequencing was performed with immunoSEQ multiplex PCR; in TCRdb, only in-frame clones are kept and a portion is missing. The repertoire holds 300,000 to 350,000 clones, with about 80% as singletons. The material was PBMCs, obtained before ibrutinib treatment. The rearrangement joins TRBV5-4 to TRBJ2-3, with D unclear. This clonotype was obtained from a human donor with chronic lymphocytic leukemia. CDR3 coding DNA: TGTGCCAGCAGCAAAGACCGCACAGATACGCAGTATTTT. It is translated as CASSKDRTDTQYF.